The rows below give T cell receptor beta chains drawn from one sample of a study of vaccination and CD4 T cells after COVID-19. Antigen specificity for these receptors is unknown. One entry per CDR3 protein, called by TCRdb with MiXCR from the PCR reads. The repertoire holds around 4,800 distinct CDR3 sequences, with around 80% as singletons. The sample comprised CD4+ T cells from blood, cultured in vitro. The receptors stem from a human donor who had recovered from COVID-19. Both conserved end residues are part of each CDR3. A D gene is named only where the DNA matches it firmly. A row's size may be missing; if present it is once, few, many or a size class.

J gene: TRBJ1-4; clone size: -; D gene: -; V gene: TRBV7-2; CDR3 DNA: TGTGCCAGCAGCGACCGGGGGAGCCATAATGAAAAACTGTTTTTT; CDR3 protein: CASSDRGSHNEKLFF
J gene: TRBJ2-3; clone size: -; D gene: -; V gene: TRBV20-1; CDR3 DNA: TGCAGTGCTAGAATCTCCGATACGCAGTATTTT; CDR3 protein: CSARISDTQYF
J gene: TRBJ2-1; clone size: -; D gene: TRBD2; V gene: TRBV6-2/TRBV6-3; CDR3 DNA: TGTGCCAGCAGTTTCGGGGGGGGCGGTGAGCAGTTCTTC; CDR3 protein: CASSFGGGGEQFF
J gene: TRBJ1-2; clone size: -; D gene: -; V gene: TRBV6-1; CDR3 DNA: TGTGCCAGCAGTGAACGAGCCCCGGGACCTTCGGGGTCAGGCTACACCTTC; CDR3 protein: CASSERAPGPSGSGYTF
J gene: TRBJ1-2; clone size: large; D gene: -; V gene: TRBV30; CDR3 DNA: TGTGCCTGGAGTGTCCGGGGGGCTTGGGGCTACACCTTC; CDR3 protein: CAWSVRGAWGYTF
J gene: TRBJ1-5; clone size: -; D gene: TRBD1; V gene: TRBV10-2; CDR3 DNA: TGCGCCAGCAGTGAGTCAGACAGGGGGCCGGGTCAGCCCCAGCATTTT; CDR3 protein: CASSESDRGPGQPQHF
J gene: TRBJ2-6; clone size: -; D gene: -; V gene: TRBV5-6; CDR3 DNA: TGTGCCAGCAGCTTGGGACCCAGATCTGGGGCCAACGTCCTGACTTTC; CDR3 protein: CASSLGPRSGANVLTF
J gene: TRBJ1-2; clone size: -; D gene: -; V gene: TRBV20-1; CDR3 DNA: TGCAGTTCCCAAGGGAACTATGGCTACACCTTC; CDR3 protein: CSSQGNYGYTF
J gene: TRBJ1-1; clone size: -; D gene: TRBD1; V gene: TRBV30; CDR3 DNA: TGTGCCTGGAGTGTGCAGGGGGGTGAAGCTTTCTTT; CDR3 protein: CAWSVQGGEAFF
J gene: TRBJ1-5; clone size: -; D gene: TRBD1; V gene: TRBV6-1; CDR3 DNA: TGTGCCACCGCCGGGACAGGGGATCAGCCCCAGCATTTT; CDR3 protein: CATAGTGDQPQHF
J gene: TRBJ1-1; clone size: -; D gene: -; V gene: TRBV6-2/TRBV6-3; CDR3 DNA: TGTGCCAGCAGTTACTCGTACATCCGAGACACTGAAGCTTTCTTT; CDR3 protein: CASSYSYIRDTEAFF
J gene: TRBJ1-2; clone size: -; D gene: TRBD1; V gene: TRBV7-2; CDR3 DNA: TGTGCCAGCAGCCGGAGCCCGGGACAGAGCTATGGCTACACCTTC; CDR3 protein: CASSRSPGQSYGYTF
J gene: TRBJ1-2; clone size: -; D gene: TRBD1; V gene: TRBV20-1; CDR3 DNA: TGCAGTGCTAGAGACAACACAGGGGGATCTAACTATGGCTACACCTTC; CDR3 protein: CSARDNTGGSNYGYTF
J gene: TRBJ1-5; clone size: -; D gene: TRBD1; V gene: TRBV7-8; CDR3 DNA: TGTGCCAGCAAACAGGGGGCGAGCAATCAGCCCCAGCATTTT; CDR3 protein: CASKQGASNQPQHF
J gene: TRBJ1-2; clone size: once; D gene: TRBD1; V gene: TRBV24-1; CDR3 DNA: TGTGCCACCAGCAGGGGGCTGGGCTACACCTTC; CDR3 protein: CATSRGLGYTF
J gene: TRBJ1-2; clone size: few; D gene: TRBD1; V gene: TRBV12-3/TRBV12-4; CDR3 DNA: TGTGCCAGCAGTCCTTTGGACAGGGCCTATGGCTACACCTTC; CDR3 protein: CASSPLDRAYGYTF
J gene: TRBJ2-1; clone size: -; D gene: TRBD2; V gene: TRBV20-1; CDR3 DNA: TGCAGTGGAAGGCGGGGGGGCGTCAATGAGCAGTTCTTC; CDR3 protein: CSGRRGGVNEQFF
J gene: TRBJ2-2; clone size: -; D gene: TRBD1; V gene: TRBV20-1; CDR3 DNA: TGCAGTGCGGGACAGCTAACGAACACCGGGGAGCTGTTTTTT; CDR3 protein: CSAGQLTNTGELFF
J gene: TRBJ2-3; clone size: once; D gene: TRBD1; V gene: TRBV20-1; CDR3 DNA: TGCAGTGCTACAGGGACAGGCCCTAGCACAGATACGCAGTATTTT; CDR3 protein: CSATGTGPSTDTQYF
J gene: TRBJ1-5; clone size: once; D gene: -; V gene: TRBV7-2; CDR3 DNA: TGTGCCAGCAGCTTAGACAGGACGAGCAATCAGCCCCAGCATTTT; CDR3 protein: CASSLDRTSNQPQHF
J gene: TRBJ1-6; clone size: -; D gene: -; V gene: TRBV20-1; CDR3 DNA: TGCAGTGCTAGTTGGACGAGCTCCTATAATTCACCCCTCCACTTT; CDR3 protein: CSASWTSSYNSPLHF
J gene: TRBJ1-2; clone size: -; D gene: TRBD1; V gene: TRBV15; CDR3 DNA: TGTGCCACCAGCCCAAGTCCCGGGACAGGATATGGCTACACCTTC; CDR3 protein: CATSPSPGTGYGYTF
J gene: TRBJ2-5; clone size: once; D gene: -; V gene: TRBV7-3; CDR3 DNA: TGTGCCAGCAGCGAAGGGGCAGGCGCGGGGACCCAGTACTTC; CDR3 protein: CASSEGAGAGTQYF
J gene: TRBJ1-1; clone size: -; D gene: -; V gene: TRBV6-1; CDR3 DNA: TGTGCCAGCAGACCCGCGACAGGTCCGGGGAACACTGAAGCTTTCTTT; CDR3 protein: CASRPATGPGNTEAFF
J gene: TRBJ1-2; clone size: -; D gene: -; V gene: TRBV10-3; CDR3 DNA: TGTGCCATCAGTGAGGTGAACTATGGCTACACCTTC; CDR3 protein: CAISEVNYGYTF
J gene: TRBJ1-4; clone size: -; D gene: TRBD1; V gene: TRBV30; CDR3 DNA: TGTGCCTGGAGCTCAGGGGGGGCTGAAAAACTGTTTTTT; CDR3 protein: CAWSSGGAEKLFF
J gene: TRBJ2-7; clone size: -; D gene: -; V gene: TRBV10-3; CDR3 DNA: TGTGCCATCAGTCGAGACGGCTACGAGCAGTACTTC; CDR3 protein: CAISRDGYEQYF
J gene: TRBJ2-7; clone size: -; D gene: -; V gene: TRBV7-6; CDR3 DNA: TGTGCCAGCAGCCCCGGAGGGCTTGAGCAGTACTTC; CDR3 protein: CASSPGGLEQYF
J gene: TRBJ2-1; clone size: -; D gene: TRBD2; V gene: TRBV7-9; CDR3 DNA: TGTGCCAGCAGCCCTCGACTAGCGGGGCGCTACAATGAGCAGTTCTTC; CDR3 protein: CASSPRLAGRYNEQFF
J gene: TRBJ2-2; clone size: -; D gene: TRBD1; V gene: TRBV5-1; CDR3 DNA: TGCGCCAGCAGCCCCGGACAGGGCACCGGGGAGCTGTTTTTT; CDR3 protein: CASSPGQGTGELFF
J gene: TRBJ1-2; clone size: few; D gene: TRBD1; V gene: TRBV7-2; CDR3 DNA: TGTGCCAGCAGCTTAGGTGGACAGGCTAACTATGGCTACACCTTC; CDR3 protein: CASSLGGQANYGYTF
J gene: TRBJ2-4; clone size: -; D gene: -; V gene: TRBV28; CDR3 DNA: TGTGCCAGCAGAAGGTGGGAAAGTTTTGCGGCCAAAAACATTCAGTACTTC; CDR3 protein: CASRRWESFAAKNIQYF
J gene: TRBJ2-2; clone size: -; D gene: -; V gene: TRBV6-4; CDR3 DNA: TGTGCCAGCAGTAAAGGGTCGCCAACTAGCACCGGGGAGCTGTTTTTT; CDR3 protein: CASSKGSPTSTGELFF
J gene: TRBJ1-6; clone size: few; D gene: TRBD1; V gene: TRBV25-1; CDR3 DNA: TGTGCCAGCAGGGGCACAGGGGCGGCCGGTTCACCCCTCCACTTT; CDR3 protein: CASRGTGAAGSPLHF
J gene: TRBJ1-2; clone size: -; D gene: -; V gene: TRBV4-2; CDR3 DNA: TGTGCCAGCAGCCAGTCGACAGGAATTCCGCTCGTCGGCTATGGCTACACCTTC; CDR3 protein: CASSQSTGIPLVGYGYTF
J gene: TRBJ1-6; clone size: -; D gene: TRBD1; V gene: TRBV20-1; CDR3 DNA: TGCAGTGCTCTTCTCTGGCCCTCCCAGGGGGCGCGGAATTCACCCCTCCACTTT; CDR3 protein: CSALLWPSQGARNSPLHF
J gene: TRBJ1-5; clone size: -; D gene: -; V gene: TRBV20-1; CDR3 DNA: TGCAGTGCTTTACAAAACAGGGACCAGCCCCAGCATTTT; CDR3 protein: CSALQNRDQPQHF
J gene: TRBJ2-3; clone size: once; D gene: TRBD2; V gene: TRBV6-1; CDR3 DNA: TGTGCCAGCAAGACTAGCGGGGGGGCCAGGACAGATACGCAGTATTTT; CDR3 protein: CASKTSGGARTDTQYF
J gene: TRBJ2-3; clone size: -; D gene: -; V gene: TRBV19; CDR3 DNA: TGTGCCAGTAGTAGAACCAGGGGAAATACGCAGTATTTT; CDR3 protein: CASSRTRGNTQYF
J gene: TRBJ1-2; clone size: -; D gene: -; V gene: TRBV27; CDR3 DNA: TGTGCCAGCAGTGGGCCCCAGGGTAGTCCTGGCTACACCTTC; CDR3 protein: CASSGPQGSPGYTF
J gene: TRBJ1-5; clone size: -; D gene: -; V gene: TRBV19; CDR3 DNA: TGTGCCAGTAGTATACAATCTCATCAGCCCCAGCATTTT; CDR3 protein: CASSIQSHQPQHF
J gene: TRBJ2-2; clone size: -; D gene: -; V gene: TRBV7-7; CDR3 DNA: TGTGCCAGCAGCTTAAGCCTGAGTGGGACCGGGGAGCTGTTTTTT; CDR3 protein: CASSLSLSGTGELFF
J gene: TRBJ1-2; clone size: -; D gene: -; V gene: TRBV19; CDR3 DNA: TGTGCCAGTAGTAGGGGTGAGAACTATGGCTACACCTTC; CDR3 protein: CASSRGENYGYTF
J gene: TRBJ2-7; clone size: -; D gene: TRBD1; V gene: TRBV5-4; CDR3 DNA: TGTGCCAGCAGCTCGAGGACAGGGTCCTACGAGCAGTACTTC; CDR3 protein: CASSSRTGSYEQYF
J gene: TRBJ1-5; clone size: -; D gene: -; V gene: TRBV6-1; CDR3 DNA: TGTGCCAGCAGGGCCGAGGGGCCCCAGCATTTT; CDR3 protein: CASRAEGPQHF
J gene: TRBJ1-1; clone size: -; D gene: TRBD1; V gene: TRBV29-1; CDR3 DNA: TGCAGCGTCTCGAAGGGGGCAGGGTCTGAAGCTTTCTTT; CDR3 protein: CSVSKGAGSEAFF